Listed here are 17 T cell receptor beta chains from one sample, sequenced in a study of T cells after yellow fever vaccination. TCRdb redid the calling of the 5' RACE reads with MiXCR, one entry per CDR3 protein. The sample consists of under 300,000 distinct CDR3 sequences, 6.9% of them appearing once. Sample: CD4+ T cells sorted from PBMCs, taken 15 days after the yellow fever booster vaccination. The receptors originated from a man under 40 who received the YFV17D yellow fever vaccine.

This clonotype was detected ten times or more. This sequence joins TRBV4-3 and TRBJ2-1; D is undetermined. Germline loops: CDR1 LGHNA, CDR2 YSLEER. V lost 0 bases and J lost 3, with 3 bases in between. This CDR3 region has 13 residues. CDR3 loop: CASSQDYYNEQFF. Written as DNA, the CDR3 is TGCGCCAGCAGCCAAGACTACTACAATGAGCAGTTCTTC.

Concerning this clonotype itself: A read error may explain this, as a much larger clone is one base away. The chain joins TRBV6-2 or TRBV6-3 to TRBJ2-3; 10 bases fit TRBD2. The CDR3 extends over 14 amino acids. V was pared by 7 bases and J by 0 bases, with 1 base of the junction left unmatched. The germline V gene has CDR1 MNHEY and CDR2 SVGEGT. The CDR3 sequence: CASTSGSSTDTQYF. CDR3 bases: TGTGCCAGCACTAGCGGGAGTAGCACAGATACGCAGTATTTT.

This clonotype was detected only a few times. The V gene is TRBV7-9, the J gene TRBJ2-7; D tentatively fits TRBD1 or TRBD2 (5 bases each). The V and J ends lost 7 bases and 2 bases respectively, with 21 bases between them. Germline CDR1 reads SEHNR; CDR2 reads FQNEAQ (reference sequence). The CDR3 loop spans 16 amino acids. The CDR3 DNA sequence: TGTGCCAGCACCTCCCCGGGGTCACAGGCGACCTACGAGCAGTACTTC. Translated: CASTSPGSQATYEQYF.

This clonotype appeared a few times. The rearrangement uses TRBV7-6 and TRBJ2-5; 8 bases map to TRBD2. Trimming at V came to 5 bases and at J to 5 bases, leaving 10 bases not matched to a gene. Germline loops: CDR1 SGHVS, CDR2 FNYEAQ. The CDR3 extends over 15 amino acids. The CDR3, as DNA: TGTGCCAGCAGCAAACTCCCGGGAGGGCTGGAGACCCAGTACTTC. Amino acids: CASSKLPGGLETQYF. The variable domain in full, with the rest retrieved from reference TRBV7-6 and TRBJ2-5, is GAGVSQSPRYKVTKRGQDVALRCDPISGHVSLYWYRQALGQGPEFLTYFNYEAQQDKSGLPNDRFSAERPEGSISTLTIQRTEQRDSAMYRCASSKLPGGLETQYFGPGTRLLVL.

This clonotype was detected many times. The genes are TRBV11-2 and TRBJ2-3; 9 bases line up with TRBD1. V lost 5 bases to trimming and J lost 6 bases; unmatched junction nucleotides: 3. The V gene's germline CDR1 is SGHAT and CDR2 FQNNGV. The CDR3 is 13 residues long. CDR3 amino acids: CASSRDRADTQYF. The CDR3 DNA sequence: TGTGCCAGCAGCCGGGACAGGGCGGATACGCAGTATTTT.

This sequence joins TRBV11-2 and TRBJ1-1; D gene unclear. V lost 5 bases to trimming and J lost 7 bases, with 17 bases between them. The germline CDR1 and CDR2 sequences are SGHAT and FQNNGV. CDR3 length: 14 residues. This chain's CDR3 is CASSPPSAQIEAFF. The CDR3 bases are TGTGCCAGCAGCCCCCCCTCGGCACAGATTGAAGCTTTCTTT.

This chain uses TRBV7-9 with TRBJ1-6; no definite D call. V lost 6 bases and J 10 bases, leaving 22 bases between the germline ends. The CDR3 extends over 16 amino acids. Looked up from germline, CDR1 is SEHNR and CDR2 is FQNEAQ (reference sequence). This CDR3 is CASSPYSRHHGSPLHF. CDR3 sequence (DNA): TGTGCCAGCAGTCCGTACTCGAGACATCATGGATCACCCCTCCACTTT.

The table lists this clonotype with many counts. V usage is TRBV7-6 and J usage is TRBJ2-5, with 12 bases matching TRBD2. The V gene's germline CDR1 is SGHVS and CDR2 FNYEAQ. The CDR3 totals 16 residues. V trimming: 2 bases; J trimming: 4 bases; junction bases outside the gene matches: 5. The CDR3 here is CASSLSSGRGRETQYF. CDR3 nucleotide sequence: TGTGCCAGCAGCTTATCTAGCGGGAGGGGCAGAGAGACCCAGTACTTC.

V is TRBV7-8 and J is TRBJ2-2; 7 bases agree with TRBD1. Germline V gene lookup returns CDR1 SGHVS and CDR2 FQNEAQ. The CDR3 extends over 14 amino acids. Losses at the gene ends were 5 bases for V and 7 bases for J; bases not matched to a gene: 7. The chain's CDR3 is CASSVLTGIGELFF. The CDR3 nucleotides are TGTGCCAGCAGCGTATTGACAGGGATCGGGGAGCTGTTTTTT.

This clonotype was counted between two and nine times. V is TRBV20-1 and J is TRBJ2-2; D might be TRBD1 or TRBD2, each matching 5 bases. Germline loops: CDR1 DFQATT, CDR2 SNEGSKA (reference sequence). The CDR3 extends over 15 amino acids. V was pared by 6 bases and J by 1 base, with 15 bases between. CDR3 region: CSAPVPGRNTGELFF. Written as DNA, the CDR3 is TGCAGTGCGCCGGTACCAGGGAGGAACACCGGGGAGCTGTTTTTT.

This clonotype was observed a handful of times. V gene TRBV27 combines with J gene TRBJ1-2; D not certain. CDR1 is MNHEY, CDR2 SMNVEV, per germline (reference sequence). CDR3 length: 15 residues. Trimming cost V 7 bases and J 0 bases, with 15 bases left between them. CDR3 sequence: CASTTLGRANYGYTF. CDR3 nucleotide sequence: TGTGCCAGCACTACCTTGGGGAGAGCTAACTATGGCTACACCTTC.

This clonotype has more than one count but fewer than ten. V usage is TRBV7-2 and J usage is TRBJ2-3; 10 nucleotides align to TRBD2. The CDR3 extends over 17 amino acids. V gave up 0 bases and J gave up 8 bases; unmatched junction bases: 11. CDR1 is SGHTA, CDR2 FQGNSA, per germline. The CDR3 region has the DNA TGTGCCAGCAGCTTAGCCAGGACTAGCGGAGGGGGGGTTACGCAGTATTTT. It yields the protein CASSLARTSGGGVTQYF.

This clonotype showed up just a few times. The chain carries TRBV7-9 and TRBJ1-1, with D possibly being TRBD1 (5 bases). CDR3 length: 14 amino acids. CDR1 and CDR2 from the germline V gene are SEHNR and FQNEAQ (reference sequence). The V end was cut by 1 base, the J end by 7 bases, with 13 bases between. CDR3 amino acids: CASSLEASGDEAFF. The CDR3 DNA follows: TGTGCCAGCAGCTTAGAAGCGTCGGGGGATGAAGCTTTCTTT.

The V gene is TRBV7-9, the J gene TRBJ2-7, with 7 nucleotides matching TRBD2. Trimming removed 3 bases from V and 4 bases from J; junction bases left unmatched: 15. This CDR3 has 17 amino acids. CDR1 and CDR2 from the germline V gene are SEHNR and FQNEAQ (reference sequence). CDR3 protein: CASSFSIIAGRLYEQYF. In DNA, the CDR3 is TGTGCCAGCAGCTTTTCGATTATAGCGGGCCGGTTATACGAGCAGTACTTC.

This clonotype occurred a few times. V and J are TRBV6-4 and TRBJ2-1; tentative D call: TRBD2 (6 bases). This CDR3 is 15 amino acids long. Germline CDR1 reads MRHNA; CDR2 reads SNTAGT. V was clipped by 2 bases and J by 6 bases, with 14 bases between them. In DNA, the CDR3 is TGTGCCAGCAGTGACGAGGTGGGAGGCGCCAATGAGCAGTTCTTC. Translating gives CASSDEVGGANEQFF.

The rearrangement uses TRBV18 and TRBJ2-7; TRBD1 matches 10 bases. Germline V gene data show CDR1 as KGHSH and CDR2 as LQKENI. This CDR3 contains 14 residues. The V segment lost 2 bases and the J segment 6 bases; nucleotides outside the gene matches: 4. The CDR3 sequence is CASSPDRGHREQYF. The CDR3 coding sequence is TGTGCCAGCTCACCAGACAGGGGGCATCGCGAGCAGTACTTC.

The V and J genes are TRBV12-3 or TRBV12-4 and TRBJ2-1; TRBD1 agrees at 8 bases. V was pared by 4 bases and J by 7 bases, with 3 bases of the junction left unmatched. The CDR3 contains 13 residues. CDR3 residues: CASSSTGVNEQFF. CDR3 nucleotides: TGTGCCAGCAGTTCGACAGGGGTAAATGAGCAGTTCTTC.